Included here is one T cell receptor beta chain sequence, with context. This sample is part of a study of beta chain features in type 1 diabetes. CDR1 and CDR2 from the germline V gene are LGHNA and YSLEER. Trimming at V came to 2 bases and at J to 3 bases, leaving 8 bases not matched to a gene. The CDR3 consists of 16 residues. The study reverse transcribed the entire isolated RNA, so it sequenced expressed TCRB transcripts. The assay was immunoSEQ multiplex PCR, and TCRdb's table has in-frame clones only and misses some. In the table there are about 360,000 clones, roughly 12% of which are singletons.

This TCR derives from a man aged 18 to 35 in good health. What was sequenced was naive CD4+ T cells from blood. The chain employs TRBV4-3 and TRBJ1-2; TRBD1 agrees at 8 bases. As DNA, the CDR3 is TGCGCCAGCAGCCAACCCCGGGACAGGAAAGACTATGGCTACACCTTC. Protein product: CASSQPRDRKDYGYTF.